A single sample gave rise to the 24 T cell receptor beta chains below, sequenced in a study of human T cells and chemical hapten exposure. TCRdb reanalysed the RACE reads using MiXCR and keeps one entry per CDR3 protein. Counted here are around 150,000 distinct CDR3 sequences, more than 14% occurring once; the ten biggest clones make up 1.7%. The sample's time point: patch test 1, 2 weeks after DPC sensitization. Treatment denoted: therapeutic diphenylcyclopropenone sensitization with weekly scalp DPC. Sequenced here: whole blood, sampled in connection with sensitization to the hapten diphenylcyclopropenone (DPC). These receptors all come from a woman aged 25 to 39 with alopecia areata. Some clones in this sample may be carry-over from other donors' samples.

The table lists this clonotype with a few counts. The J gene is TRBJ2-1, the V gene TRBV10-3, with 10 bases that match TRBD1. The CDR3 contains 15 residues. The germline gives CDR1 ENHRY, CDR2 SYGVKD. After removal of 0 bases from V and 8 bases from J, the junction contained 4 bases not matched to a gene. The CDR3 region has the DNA TGTGCCATCAGTGAGTCCGGGACAGGGGTCCATGAGCAGTTCTTC. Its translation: CAISESGTGVHEQFF.

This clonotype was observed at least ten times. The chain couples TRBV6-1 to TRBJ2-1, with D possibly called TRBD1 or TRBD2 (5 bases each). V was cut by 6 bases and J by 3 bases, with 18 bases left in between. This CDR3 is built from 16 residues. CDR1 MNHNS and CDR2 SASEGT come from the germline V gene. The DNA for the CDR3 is TGTGCCAGCAGCGGGATCGACAGAGGACTCTACAATGAGCAGTTCTTC. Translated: CASSGIDRGLYNEQFF.

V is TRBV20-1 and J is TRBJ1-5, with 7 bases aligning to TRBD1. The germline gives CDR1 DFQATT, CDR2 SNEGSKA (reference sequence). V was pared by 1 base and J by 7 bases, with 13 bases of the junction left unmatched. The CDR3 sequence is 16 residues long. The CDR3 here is CSARGDRIGVRQPQHF. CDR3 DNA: TGCAGTGCTAGAGGGGACAGAATCGGGGTAAGGCAGCCCCAGCATTTT.

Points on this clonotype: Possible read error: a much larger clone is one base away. The CDR3 reads CSARDTSGRPLYEQYF. The CDR3 bases are TGCAGTGCTAGGGACACTAGCGGGAGGCCTCTCTACGAGCAGTACTTC. This chain connects TRBV20-1 to TRBJ2-7; 12 bases are shared with TRBD2. V lost 3 bases, J lost 3 bases, and 9 bases stayed unmatched. CDR1 and CDR2 from the germline V gene are DFQATT and SNEGSKA (reference sequence). The CDR3 runs to 16 residues.

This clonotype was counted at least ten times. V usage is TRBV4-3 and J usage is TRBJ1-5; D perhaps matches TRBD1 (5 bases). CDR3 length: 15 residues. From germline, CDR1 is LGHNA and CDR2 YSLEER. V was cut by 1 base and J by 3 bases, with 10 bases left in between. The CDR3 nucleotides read TGCGCCAGCAGCCAAGCAGTACAGGTCAATCAGCCCCAGCATTTT. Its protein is CASSQAVQVNQPQHF.

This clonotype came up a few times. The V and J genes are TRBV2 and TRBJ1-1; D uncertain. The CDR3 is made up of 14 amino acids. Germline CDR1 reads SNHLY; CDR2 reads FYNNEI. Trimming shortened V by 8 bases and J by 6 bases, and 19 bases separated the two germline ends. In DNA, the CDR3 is TGTGCCAGCTCGGATTACAGCTTTCTAGCTGAAGCTTTCTTT. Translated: CASSDYSFLAEAFF.

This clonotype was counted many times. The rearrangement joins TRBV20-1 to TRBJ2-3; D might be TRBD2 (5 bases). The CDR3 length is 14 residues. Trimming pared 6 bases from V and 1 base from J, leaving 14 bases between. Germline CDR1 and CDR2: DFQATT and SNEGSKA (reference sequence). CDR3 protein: CSARSGSGTDTQYF. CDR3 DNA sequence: TGCAGTGCCAGGTCGGGGAGCGGCACAGATACGCAGTATTTT.

Here the CDR3 DNA reads TGTGCCAGCAGACGACAGGGTTCTCAGCCCCAGCATTTT. The encoded protein is CASRRQGSQPQHF. The chain joins TRBV6-2 or TRBV6-3 to TRBJ1-5, with 7 bases that match TRBD1. Germline V gene lookup returns CDR1 MNHEY and CDR2 SVGEGT. V was clipped by 6 bases and J by 6 bases; unmatched bases: 5. CDR3 length equals 13 residues.

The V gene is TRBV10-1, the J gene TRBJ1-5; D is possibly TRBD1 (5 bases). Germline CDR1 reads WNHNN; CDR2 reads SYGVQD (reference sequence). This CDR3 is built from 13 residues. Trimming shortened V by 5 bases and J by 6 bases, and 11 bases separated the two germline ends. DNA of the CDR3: TGCGCCAGCAGTAGGGAGAGGGGTCAGCCCCAGCATTTT. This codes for CASSRERGQPQHF.

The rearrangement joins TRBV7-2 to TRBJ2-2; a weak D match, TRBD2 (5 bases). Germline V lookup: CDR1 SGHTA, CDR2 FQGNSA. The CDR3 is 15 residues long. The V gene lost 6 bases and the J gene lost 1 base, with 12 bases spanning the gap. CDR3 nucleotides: TGTGCCAGCAGAACCACTCGGGGGAACACCGGGGAGCTGTTTTTT. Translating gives CASRTTRGNTGELFF.

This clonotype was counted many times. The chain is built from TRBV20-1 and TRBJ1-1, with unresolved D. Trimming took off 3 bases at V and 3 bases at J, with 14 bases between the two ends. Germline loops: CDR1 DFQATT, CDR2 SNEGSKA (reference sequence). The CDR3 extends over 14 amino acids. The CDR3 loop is CSASYSPTYTEAFF. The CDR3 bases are TGCAGTGCTAGTTATTCCCCAACTTACACTGAAGCTTTCTTT.

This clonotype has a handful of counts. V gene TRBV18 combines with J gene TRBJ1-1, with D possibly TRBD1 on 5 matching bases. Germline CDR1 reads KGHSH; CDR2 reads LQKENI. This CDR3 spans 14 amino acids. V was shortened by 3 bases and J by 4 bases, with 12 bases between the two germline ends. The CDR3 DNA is TGTGCCAGCTCACCGAGTTCAGGGAGCACTGAAGCTTTCTTT. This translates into CASSPSSGSTEAFF.

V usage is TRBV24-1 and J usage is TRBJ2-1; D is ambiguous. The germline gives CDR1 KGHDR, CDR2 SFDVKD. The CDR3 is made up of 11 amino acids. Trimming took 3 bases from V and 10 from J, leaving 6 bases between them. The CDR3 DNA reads TGTGCCACCAGTGATCTGAACGAGCAGTTCTTC. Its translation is CATSDLNEQFF.

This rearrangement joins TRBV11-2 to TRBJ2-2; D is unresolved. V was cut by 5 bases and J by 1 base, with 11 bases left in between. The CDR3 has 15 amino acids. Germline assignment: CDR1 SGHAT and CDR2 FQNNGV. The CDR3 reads CASSLKELNTGELFF. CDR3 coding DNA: TGTGCCAGCAGCCTCAAGGAGCTGAACACCGGGGAGCTGTTTTTT.

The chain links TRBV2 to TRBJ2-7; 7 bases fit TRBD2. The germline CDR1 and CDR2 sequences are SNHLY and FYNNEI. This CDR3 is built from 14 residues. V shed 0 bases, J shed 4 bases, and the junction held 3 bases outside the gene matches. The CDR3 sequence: CASSEARGYYEQYF. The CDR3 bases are TGTGCCAGCAGTGAAGCGCGGGGGTATTACGAGCAGTACTTC.

The DNA of the CDR3 is TGCAGTGCCCAAGACAGGACTCTACGTTCACCCCTCCACTTT. Translating it yields CSAQDRTLRSPLHF. The J gene is TRBJ1-6, the V gene TRBV20-1; maybe TRBD1 (6 bases). The V and J ends lost 6 bases and 9 bases respectively, with 18 bases between them. This CDR3 has 14 residues. Germline values: CDR1 DFQATT, CDR2 SNEGSKA (reference sequence).

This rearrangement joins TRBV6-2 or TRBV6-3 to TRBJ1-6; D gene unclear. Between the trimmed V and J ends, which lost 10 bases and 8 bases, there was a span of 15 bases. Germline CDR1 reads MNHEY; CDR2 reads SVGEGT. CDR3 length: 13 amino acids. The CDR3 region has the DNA TGTGCCACCCAGAGGGAGGCGGATTCACCCCTCCACTTT. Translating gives CATQREADSPLHF.

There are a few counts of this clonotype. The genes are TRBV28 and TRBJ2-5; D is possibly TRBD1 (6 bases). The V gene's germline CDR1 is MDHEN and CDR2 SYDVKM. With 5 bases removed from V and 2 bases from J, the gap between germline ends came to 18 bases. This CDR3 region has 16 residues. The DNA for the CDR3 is TGTGCCAGCAGTGACCAGGGGTCCTCGGGACAAGAGACCCAGTACTTC. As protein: CASSDQGSSGQETQYF.

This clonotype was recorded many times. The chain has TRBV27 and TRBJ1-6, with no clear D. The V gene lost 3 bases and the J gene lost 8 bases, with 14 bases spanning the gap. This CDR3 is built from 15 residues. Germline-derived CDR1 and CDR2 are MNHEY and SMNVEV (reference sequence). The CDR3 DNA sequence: TGTGCCAGCAGTTTGTCGTTACAGCCACATTCACCCCTCCACTTT. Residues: CASSLSLQPHSPLHF.

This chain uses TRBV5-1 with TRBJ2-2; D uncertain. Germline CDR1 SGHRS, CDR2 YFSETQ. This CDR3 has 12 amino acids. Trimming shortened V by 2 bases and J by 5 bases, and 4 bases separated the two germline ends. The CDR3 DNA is TGCGCCAGCAGCTTTGATACCGGGGAGCTGTTTTTT. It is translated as CASSFDTGELFF.

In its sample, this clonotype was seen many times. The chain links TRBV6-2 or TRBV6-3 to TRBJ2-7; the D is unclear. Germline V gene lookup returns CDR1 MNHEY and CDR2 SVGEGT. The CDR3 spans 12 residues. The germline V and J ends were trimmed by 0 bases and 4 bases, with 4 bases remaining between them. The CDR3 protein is CASSYSSYEQYF. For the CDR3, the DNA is TGTGCCAGCAGTTACTCTTCTTACGAGCAGTACTTC.

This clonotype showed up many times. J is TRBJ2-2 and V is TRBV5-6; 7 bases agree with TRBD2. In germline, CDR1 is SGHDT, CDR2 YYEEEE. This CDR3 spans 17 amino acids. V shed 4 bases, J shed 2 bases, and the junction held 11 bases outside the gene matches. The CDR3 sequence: CASSIQRLARNTGELFF. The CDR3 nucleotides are TGTGCCAGCAGCATCCAAAGACTAGCTCGCAACACCGGGGAGCTGTTTTTT.

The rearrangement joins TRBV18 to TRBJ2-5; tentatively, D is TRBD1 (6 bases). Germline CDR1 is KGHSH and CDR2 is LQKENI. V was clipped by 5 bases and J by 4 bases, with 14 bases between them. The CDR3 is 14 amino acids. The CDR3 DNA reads TGTGCCAGCTCAGGCAACAGGGACGGAGAGACCCAGTACTTC. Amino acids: CASSGNRDGETQYF.

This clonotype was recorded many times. CDR3 in amino acids: CASSERPNSPLHF. DNA of the CDR3: TGTGCCAGCAGTGAAAGACCGAATTCACCCCTCCACTTT. V is TRBV27 and J is TRBJ1-6; D gene ambiguous. The germline gives CDR1 MNHEY, CDR2 SMNVEV (reference sequence). This CDR3 has 13 amino acids. V was pared by 5 bases and J by 7 bases, with 9 bases between.